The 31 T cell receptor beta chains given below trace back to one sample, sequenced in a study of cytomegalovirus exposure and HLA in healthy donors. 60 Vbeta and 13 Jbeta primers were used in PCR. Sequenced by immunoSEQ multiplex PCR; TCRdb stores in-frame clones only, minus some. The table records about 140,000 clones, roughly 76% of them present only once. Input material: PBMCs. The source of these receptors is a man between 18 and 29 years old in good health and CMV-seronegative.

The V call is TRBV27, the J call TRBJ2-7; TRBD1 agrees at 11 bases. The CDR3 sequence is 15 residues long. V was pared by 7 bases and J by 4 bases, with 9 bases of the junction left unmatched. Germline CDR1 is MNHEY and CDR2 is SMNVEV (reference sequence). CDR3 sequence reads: CASINSGTGGYEQYF. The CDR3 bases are TGTGCCAGCATTAATTCTGGGACAGGGGGGTACGAGCAGTACTTC.

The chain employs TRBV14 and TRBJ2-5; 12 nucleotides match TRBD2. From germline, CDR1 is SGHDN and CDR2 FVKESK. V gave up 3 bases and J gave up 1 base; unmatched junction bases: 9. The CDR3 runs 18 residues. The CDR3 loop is CASSQKTTSGSGQETQYF. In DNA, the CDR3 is TGTGCCAGCAGCCAGAAAACGACTAGCGGGAGCGGCCAAGAGACCCAGTACTTC.

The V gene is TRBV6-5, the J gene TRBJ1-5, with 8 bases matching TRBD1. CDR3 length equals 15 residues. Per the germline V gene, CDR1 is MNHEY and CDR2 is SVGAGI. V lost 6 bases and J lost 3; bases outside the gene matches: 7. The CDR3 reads CASSSTGDDNQPQHF. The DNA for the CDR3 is TGTGCCAGCAGCTCGACAGGGGACGACAATCAGCCCCAGCATTTT.

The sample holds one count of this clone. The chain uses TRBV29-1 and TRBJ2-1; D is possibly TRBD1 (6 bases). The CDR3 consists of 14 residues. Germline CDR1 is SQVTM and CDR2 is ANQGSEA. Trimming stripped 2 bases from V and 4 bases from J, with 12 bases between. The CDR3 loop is CSVERGHPYNEQFF. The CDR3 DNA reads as TGCAGCGTTGAACGGGGACACCCTTACAATGAGCAGTTCTTC.

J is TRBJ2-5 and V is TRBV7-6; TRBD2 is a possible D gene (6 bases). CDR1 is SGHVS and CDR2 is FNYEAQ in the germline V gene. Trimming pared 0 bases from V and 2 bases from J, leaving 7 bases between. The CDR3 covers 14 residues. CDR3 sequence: CASSLAGGQETQYF. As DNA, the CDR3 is TGTGCCAGCAGCTTAGCGGGGGGTCAAGAGACCCAGTACTTC.

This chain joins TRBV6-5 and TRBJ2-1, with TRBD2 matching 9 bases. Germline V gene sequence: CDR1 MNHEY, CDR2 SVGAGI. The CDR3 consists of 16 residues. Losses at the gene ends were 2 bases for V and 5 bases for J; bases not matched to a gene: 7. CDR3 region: CASSYSRAGGDNEQFF. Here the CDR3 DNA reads TGTGCCAGCAGTTACAGCAGAGCGGGGGGAGACAATGAGCAGTTCTTC.

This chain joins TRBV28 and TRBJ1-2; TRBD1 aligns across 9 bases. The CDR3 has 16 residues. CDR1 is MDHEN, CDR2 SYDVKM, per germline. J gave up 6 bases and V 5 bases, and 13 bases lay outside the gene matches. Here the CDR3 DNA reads TGTGCCAGCAGTCCCCTCGGACAGGGGCAAGTGAATGGCTACACCTTC. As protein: CASSPLGQGQVNGYTF.

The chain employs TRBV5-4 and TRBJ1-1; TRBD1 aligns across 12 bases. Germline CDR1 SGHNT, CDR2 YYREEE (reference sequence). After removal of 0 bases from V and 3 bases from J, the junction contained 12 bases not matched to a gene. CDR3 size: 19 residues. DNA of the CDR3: TGTGCCAGCAGCTTGGGTTACAGGGACAGGGGGCTCGGGGACACTGAAGCTTTCTTT. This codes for CASSLGYRDRGLGDTEAFF.

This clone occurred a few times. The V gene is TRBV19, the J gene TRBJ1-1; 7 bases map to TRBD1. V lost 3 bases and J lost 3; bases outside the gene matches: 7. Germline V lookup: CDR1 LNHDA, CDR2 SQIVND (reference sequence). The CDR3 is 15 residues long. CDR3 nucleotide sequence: TGTGCCAGTAGTATTGGGACGAGGGGGCACACTGAAGCTTTCTTT. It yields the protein CASSIGTRGHTEAFF.

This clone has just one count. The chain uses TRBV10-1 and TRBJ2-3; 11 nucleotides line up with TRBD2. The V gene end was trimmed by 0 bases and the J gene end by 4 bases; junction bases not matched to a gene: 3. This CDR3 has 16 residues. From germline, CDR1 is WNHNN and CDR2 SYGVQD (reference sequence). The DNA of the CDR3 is TGCGCCAGCAGTGAGTCCATAGCGGGAGGGTCAGATACGCAGTATTTT. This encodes CASSESIAGGSDTQYF.

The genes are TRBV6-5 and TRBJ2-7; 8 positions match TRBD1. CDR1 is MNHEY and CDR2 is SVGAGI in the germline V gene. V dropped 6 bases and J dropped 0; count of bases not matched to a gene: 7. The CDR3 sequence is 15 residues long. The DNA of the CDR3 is TGTGCCAGCAGAGGAGGACAGGGTGTCTCCTACGAGCAGTACTTC. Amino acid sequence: CASRGGQGVSYEQYF.

DNA of the CDR3: TGTGCCAGCAGTTACCCCCAAGGGGAGGGAAATGAAAAACTGTTTTTT. As protein: CASSYPQGEGNEKLFF. The chain uses TRBV6-6 and TRBJ1-4; D may be TRBD1 (5 bases). Germline CDR1 is MNHNY and CDR2 is SVGAGI (reference sequence). The ends were cut back, 2 bases at V and 5 bases at J, with 15 bases in the middle. The CDR3 runs 16 residues.

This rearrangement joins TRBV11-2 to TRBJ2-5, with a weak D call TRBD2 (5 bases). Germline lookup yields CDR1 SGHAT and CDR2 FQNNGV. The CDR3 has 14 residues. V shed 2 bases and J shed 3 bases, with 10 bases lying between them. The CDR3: CASSLFAREETQYF. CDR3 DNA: TGTGCCAGCAGCTTATTTGCGAGGGAAGAGACCCAGTACTTC.

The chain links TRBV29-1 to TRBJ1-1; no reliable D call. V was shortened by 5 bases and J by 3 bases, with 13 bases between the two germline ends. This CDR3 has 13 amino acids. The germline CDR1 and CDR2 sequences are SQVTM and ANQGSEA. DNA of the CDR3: TGCAGCGTTCGACGAGGGAGTGACACTGAAGCTTTCTTT. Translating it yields CSVRRGSDTEAFF.

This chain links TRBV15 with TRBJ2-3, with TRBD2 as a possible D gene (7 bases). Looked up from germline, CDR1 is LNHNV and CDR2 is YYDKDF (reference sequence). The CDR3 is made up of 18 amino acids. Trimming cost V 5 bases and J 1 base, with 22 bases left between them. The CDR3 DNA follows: TGTGCCACCAGCGGCGTAGTGGGAGGGCCAGGGGGCACAGATACGCAGTATTTT. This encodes CATSGVVGGPGGTDTQYF.

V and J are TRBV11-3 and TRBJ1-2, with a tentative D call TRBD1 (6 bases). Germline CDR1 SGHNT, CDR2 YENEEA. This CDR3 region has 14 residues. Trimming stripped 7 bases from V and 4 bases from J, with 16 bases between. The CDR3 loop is CASTPTGSLYGYTF. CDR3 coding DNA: TGTGCCAGCACACCGACAGGTTCCCTCTATGGCTACACCTTC.

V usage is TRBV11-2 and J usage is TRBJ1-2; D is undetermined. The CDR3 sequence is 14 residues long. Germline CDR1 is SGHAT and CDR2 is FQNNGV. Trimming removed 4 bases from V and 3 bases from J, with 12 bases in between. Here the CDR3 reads CASSSIGEDYGYTF. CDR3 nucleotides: TGTGCCAGCAGCTCTATTGGAGAAGACTATGGCTACACCTTC.

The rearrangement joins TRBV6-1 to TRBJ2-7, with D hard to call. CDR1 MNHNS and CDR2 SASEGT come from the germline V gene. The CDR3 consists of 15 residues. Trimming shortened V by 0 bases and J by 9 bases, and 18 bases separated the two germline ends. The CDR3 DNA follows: TGTGCCAGCAGTGAAGCTCCCACTCCGCTACGCGGGCAGTACTTC. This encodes CASSEAPTPLRGQYF.

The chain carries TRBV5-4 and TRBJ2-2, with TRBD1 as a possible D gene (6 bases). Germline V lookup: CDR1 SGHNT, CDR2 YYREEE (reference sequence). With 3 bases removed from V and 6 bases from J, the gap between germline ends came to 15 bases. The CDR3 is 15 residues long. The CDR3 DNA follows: TGTGCCAGCAGCTGGGGGACACGGGCGGCCGGGGAGCTGTTTTTT. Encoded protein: CASSWGTRAAGELFF. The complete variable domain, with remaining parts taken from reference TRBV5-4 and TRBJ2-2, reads ETGVTQSPTHLIKTRGQQVTLRCSSQSGHNTVSWYQQALGQGPQFIFQYYREEENGRGNFPPRFSGLQFPNYSSELNVNALELDDSALYLCASSWGTRAAGELFFGEGSRLTVL.

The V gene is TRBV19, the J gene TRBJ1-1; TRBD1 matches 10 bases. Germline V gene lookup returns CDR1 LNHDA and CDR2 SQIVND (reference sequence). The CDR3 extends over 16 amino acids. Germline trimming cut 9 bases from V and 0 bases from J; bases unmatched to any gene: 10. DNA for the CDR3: TGTGCCAGCCTGGGGACAGGGGTGAGTTTGAACACTGAAGCTTTCTTT. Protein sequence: CASLGTGVSLNTEAFF.

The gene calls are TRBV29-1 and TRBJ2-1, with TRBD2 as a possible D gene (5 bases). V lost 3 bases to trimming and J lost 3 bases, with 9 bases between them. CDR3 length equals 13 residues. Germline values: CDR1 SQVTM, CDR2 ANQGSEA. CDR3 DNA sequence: TGCAGCGTTGATGGCGGACTCTACAATGAGCAGTTCTTC. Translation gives CSVDGGLYNEQFF.

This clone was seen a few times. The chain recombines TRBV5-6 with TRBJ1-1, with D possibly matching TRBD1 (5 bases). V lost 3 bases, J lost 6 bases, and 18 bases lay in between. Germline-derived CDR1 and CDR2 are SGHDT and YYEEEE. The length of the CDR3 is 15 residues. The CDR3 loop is CASSSQGGAYSEAFF. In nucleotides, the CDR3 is TGTGCCAGCAGCTCCCAGGGAGGGGCCTACTCTGAAGCTTTCTTT.

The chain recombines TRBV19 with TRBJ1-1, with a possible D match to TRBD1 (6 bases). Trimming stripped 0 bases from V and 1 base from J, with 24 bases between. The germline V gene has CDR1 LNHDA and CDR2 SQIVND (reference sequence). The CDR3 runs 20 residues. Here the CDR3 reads CASSIDPHLRGPYKNTEAFF. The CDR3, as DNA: TGTGCCAGTAGTATAGATCCGCACCTCAGGGGTCCCTATAAGAACACTGAAGCTTTCTTT.

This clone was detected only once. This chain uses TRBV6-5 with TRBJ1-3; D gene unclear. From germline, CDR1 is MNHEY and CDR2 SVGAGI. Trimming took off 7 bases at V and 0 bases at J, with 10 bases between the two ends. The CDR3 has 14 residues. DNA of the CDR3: TGTGCCAGCAAGTGGAGACCCTCTGGAAACACCATATATTTT. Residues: CASKWRPSGNTIYF.

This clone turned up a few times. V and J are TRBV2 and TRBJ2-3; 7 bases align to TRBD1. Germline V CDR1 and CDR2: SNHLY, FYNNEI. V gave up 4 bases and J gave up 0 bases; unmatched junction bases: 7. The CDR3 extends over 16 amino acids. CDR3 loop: CASSVSGTASTDTQYF. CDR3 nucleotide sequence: TGTGCCAGCAGTGTATCAGGGACAGCCAGCACAGATACGCAGTATTTT.

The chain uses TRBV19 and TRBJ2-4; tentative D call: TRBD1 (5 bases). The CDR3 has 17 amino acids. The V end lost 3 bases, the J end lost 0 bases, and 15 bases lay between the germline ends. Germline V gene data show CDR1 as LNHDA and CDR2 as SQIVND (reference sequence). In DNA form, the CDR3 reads TGTGCCAGTAGTATGGGCGTAGGGGTCATAGCCAAAAACATTCAGTACTTC. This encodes CASSMGVGVIAKNIQYF.

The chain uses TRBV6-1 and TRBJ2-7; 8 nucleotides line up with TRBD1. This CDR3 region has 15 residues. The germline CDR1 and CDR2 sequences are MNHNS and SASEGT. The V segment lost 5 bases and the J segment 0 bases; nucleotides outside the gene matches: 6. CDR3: CASSSRTGNSYEQYF. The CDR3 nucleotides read TGTGCCAGCAGTTCCCGGACAGGGAACTCCTACGAGCAGTACTTC.

The CDR3 nucleotides read TGTGCCAGCTCACCTACGACAGGGTTTTCCTACGAGCAGTACTTC. This sequence encodes CASSPTTGFSYEQYF. V gene TRBV18 combines with J gene TRBJ2-7; 7 nucleotides line up with TRBD1. The V gene end was trimmed by 3 bases and the J gene end by 1 base; junction bases not matched to a gene: 6. The CDR3 runs 15 residues. Germline CDR1 KGHSH, CDR2 LQKENI.

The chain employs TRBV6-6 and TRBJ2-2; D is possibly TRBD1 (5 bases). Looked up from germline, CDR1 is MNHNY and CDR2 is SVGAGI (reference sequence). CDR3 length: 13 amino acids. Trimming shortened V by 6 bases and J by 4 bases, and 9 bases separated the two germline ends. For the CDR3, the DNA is TGTGCCAGCAGGGGAAGGGGCACCGGGGAGCTGTTTTTT. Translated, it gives CASRGRGTGELFF.

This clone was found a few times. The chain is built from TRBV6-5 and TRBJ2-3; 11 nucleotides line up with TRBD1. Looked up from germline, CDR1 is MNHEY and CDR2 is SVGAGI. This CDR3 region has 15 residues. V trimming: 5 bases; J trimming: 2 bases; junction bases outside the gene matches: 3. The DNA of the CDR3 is TGTGCCAGCAGTCGGGACAGGGGGGACACAGATACGCAGTATTTT. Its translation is CASSRDRGDTDTQYF.

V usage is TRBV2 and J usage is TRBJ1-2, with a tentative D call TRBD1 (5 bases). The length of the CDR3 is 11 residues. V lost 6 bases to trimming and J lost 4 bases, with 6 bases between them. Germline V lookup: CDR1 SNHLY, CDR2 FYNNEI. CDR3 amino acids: CASRTAYGYTF. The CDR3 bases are TGTGCCAGCAGGACAGCCTATGGCTACACCTTC.